One sample yielded the 32 T cell receptor beta chains listed below, sequenced in a study of T cell responses to AZD1222 COVID-19 vaccine. Using immunoSEQ multiplex PCR, the repertoire was profiled, and TCRdb retains in-frame clones only, with some absent. The data show 90,000 to 130,000 clones, around 85% seen once. The sequenced sample was peripheral blood, obtained on day 0 of AZD1222 vaccination. All receptors come from an adult in good health.

CDR3 protein: CASSLRPQMTSRGEQFF. CDR3 DNA sequence: TGTGCCAGCAGCTTACGCCCTCAAATGACCTCTAGGGGTGAGCAGTTCTTC. The chain joins TRBV7-2 to TRBJ2-1; TRBD1 might be the D (5 bases). Per germline, CDR1 SGHTA and CDR2 FQGNSA. V was cut by 2 bases and J by 9 bases, with 23 bases left in between. CDR3 length: 17 amino acids. Variable domain in full (rest from reference TRBV7-2 and TRBJ2-1): GAGVSQSPSNKVTEKGKDVELRCDPISGHTALYWYRQSLGQGLEFLIYFQGNSAPDKSGLPSDRFSAERTGGSVSTLTIQRTQQEDSAVYLCASSLRPQMTSRGEQFFGPGTRLTVL.

This sequence joins TRBV28 and TRBJ2-2, with 8 bases lining up with TRBD1. Germline V lookup: CDR1 MDHEN, CDR2 SYDVKM. Germline trimming cut 5 bases from V and 4 bases from J; bases unmatched to any gene: 6. The CDR3 consists of 15 residues. The CDR3 spells CASSIVQGVTGELFF. CDR3 nucleotide sequence: TGTGCCAGCAGTATAGTACAGGGGGTCACCGGGGAGCTGTTTTTT.

V and J are TRBV7-2 and TRBJ1-1; 7 bases line up with TRBD1. Per the germline V gene, CDR1 is SGHTA and CDR2 is FQGNSA. Trimming at V came to 4 bases and at J to 10 bases, leaving 6 bases not matched to a gene. This CDR3 contains 12 residues. As DNA, the CDR3 is TGTGCCAGCAGCTACGACAGGGCTCGAGCTTTCTTT. It translates to CASSYDRARAFF.

The chain couples TRBV7-6 to TRBJ2-7, with a possible D match to TRBD1 (6 bases). V gave up 5 bases and J gave up 3 bases, with 23 bases separating them. The length of the CDR3 is 17 residues. CDR1 is SGHVS and CDR2 is FNYEAQ in the germline V gene. The CDR3 sequence: CASSPPLKDSKNYEQYF. The CDR3 nucleotides are TGTGCCAGCAGCCCTCCCCTCAAGGACAGTAAAAACTACGAGCAGTACTTC.

V is TRBV28 and J is TRBJ1-1; TRBD1 matches at 9 bases. The germline V gene has CDR1 MDHEN and CDR2 SYDVKM. Trimming cost V 6 bases and J 9 bases; bases outside gene matches: 8. This CDR3 contains 13 residues. The DNA for the CDR3 is TGTGCCAGCAGGACCACAGGGGGCCTGAAAGCTTTCTTT. Its translation: CASRTTGGLKAFF.

About this clone itself: Other DNA variants within this sample encode the same CDR3. The chain joins TRBV2 to TRBJ2-2; possibly TRBD1 for D (7 bases). Trimming cost V 4 bases and J 4 bases, with 13 bases left between them. CDR1 and CDR2 from the germline V gene are SNHLY and FYNNEI. The CDR3 sequence is 15 residues long. CDR3 loop: CASSGQGLGTGELFF. The CDR3, as DNA: TGTGCCAGCAGTGGACAGGGACTGGGCACCGGGGAGCTGTTTTTT.

The rearrangement joins TRBV7-2 to TRBJ2-1, with a possible D match to TRBD2 (5 bases). This CDR3 contains 14 residues. V dropped 0 bases and J dropped 9 bases, with 12 bases sitting between them. CDR1 and CDR2 (germline): SGHTA, FQGNSA. In DNA form, the CDR3 reads TGTGCCAGCAGCTTAGCGGGAGATCTTGGTGAGCAGTTCTTC. Translation gives CASSLAGDLGEQFF. The variable domain in full, completed from reference TRBV7-2 and TRBJ2-1, reads GAGVSQSPSNKVTEKGKDVELRCDPISGHTALYWYRQSLGQGLEFLIYFQGNSAPDKSGLPSDRFSAERTGGSVSTLTIQRTQQEDSAVYLCASSLAGDLGEQFFGPGTRLTVL.

V usage is TRBV4-1 and J usage is TRBJ1-5, with no clear D. Trimming cost V 4 bases and J 6 bases, with 25 bases left between them. The CDR3 consists of 18 residues. In germline, CDR1 is MGHRA, CDR2 YSYEKL. In nucleotides, the CDR3 is TGCGCCAGCAGCCCACTTGAGGGAATGCTCCTTGGGAGTCAGCCCCAGCATTTT. Its protein is CASSPLEGMLLGSQPQHF.

This clone was counted a single time. The genes are TRBV11-3 and TRBJ2-1, with D possibly matching TRBD1 (6 bases). Germline CDR1 and CDR2: SGHNT and YENEEA. This CDR3 has 18 residues. Deletions cut 0 bases from V and 3 bases from J, with 18 bases between. The DNA of the CDR3 is TGTGCCAGCAGCTTAGAAGGGTGGGGGCAGGGGAACTACAATGAGCAGTTCTTC. Its translation is CASSLEGWGQGNYNEQFF.

The rearrangement links TRBV7-9 to TRBJ2-3; possible D gene TRBD1, 5 bases. The V end lost 3 bases, the J end lost 12 bases, and 16 bases lay between the germline ends. Germline V gene lookup returns CDR1 SEHNR and CDR2 FQNEAQ (reference sequence). The CDR3 runs to 13 residues. Here the CDR3 reads CASSFQMVQGQYF. CDR3 sequence (DNA): TGTGCCAGCAGCTTTCAAATGGTGCAGGGCCAGTATTTT. The full variable domain, in which reference TRBV7-9 and TRBJ2-3 provide the parts outside the CDR3, is DTGVSQNPRHKITKRGQNVTFRCDPISEHNRLYWYRQTLGQGPEFLTYFQNEAQLEKSRLLSDRFSAERPKGSFSTLEIQRTEQGDSAMYLCASSFQMVQGQYFGPGTRLTVL.

This clone was detected only once. CDR3 loop: CASKDKQNTEAFF. The CDR3 DNA sequence: TGTGCCAGCAAAGACAAACAGAACACTGAAGCTTTCTTT. This chain uses TRBV6-6 with TRBJ1-1, with D uncertain. Germline CDR1 is MNHNY and CDR2 is SVGAGI (reference sequence). Trimming stripped 7 bases from V and 1 base from J, with 10 bases between. The CDR3 runs 13 residues.

This chain uses TRBV28 with TRBJ2-7; D perhaps matches TRBD2 (7 bases). The CDR3 extends over 14 amino acids. Germline V CDR1 and CDR2: MDHEN, SYDVKM. Trimming took off 5 bases at V and 5 bases at J, with 16 bases between the two ends. This CDR3 reads CASSGGDQGHEQYF. CDR3 sequence (DNA): TGTGCCAGCAGTGGGGGGGATCAGGGGCACGAGCAGTACTTC.

The CDR3: CASSVLSQGGHGYTF. DNA for the CDR3: TGTGCCAGCAGTGTTCTTTCGCAGGGGGGGCATGGCTACACCTTC. The rearrangement links TRBV2 to TRBJ1-2, with 7 bases that match TRBD1. The V segment lost 4 bases and the J segment 6 bases; nucleotides outside the gene matches: 11. The CDR3 is 15 residues long. The germline V gene has CDR1 SNHLY and CDR2 FYNNEI.

Concerning this clone itself: The conserved phenylalanine or tryptophan normally closing the CDR3 is absent here, so this likely arose from a read error. The V gene is TRBV28, the J gene TRBJ1-2; tentatively, D is TRBD1 (6 bases). This CDR3 contains 14 residues. V lost 6 bases and J 3 bases, leaving 14 bases between the germline ends. Per the germline V gene, CDR1 is MDHEN and CDR2 is SYDVKM. This CDR3 reads CASSSPTGYYGYTL. The CDR3 nucleotides are TGTGCCAGCAGCTCACCTACAGGGTACTATGGCTACACCCTC.

The chain has TRBV5-4 and TRBJ2-3; no firm D call. The CDR3 contains 11 residues. V gave up 6 bases and J gave up 5 bases, with 7 bases separating them. CDR1 is SGHNT, CDR2 YYREEE, per germline (reference sequence). CDR3 in amino acids: CASKKGDTQYF. The CDR3 bases are TGTGCCAGCAAAAAAGGAGATACGCAGTATTTT.

The chain combines TRBV28 with TRBJ1-1, with TRBD1 matching 7 bases. V shed 1 base and J 10 bases; nucleotides not matched to a gene: 3. Germline V CDR1 and CDR2: MDHEN, SYDVKM. The CDR3 totals 12 residues. The CDR3, as DNA: TGTGCCAGCAGTTTATTTTCAGGGGGAGCTTTCTTT. Amino acid sequence: CASSLFSGGAFF.

This chain links TRBV5-1 with TRBJ2-3, with 8 bases identical to TRBD1. Trimming took 1 base from V and 5 from J; bases not matched to a gene: 6. The CDR3 covers 15 residues. Per the germline V gene, CDR1 is SGHRS and CDR2 is YFSETQ. CDR3 region: CASSLSWTGRDTQYF. CDR3 sequence (DNA): TGCGCCAGCAGCTTGTCTTGGACAGGGCGAGATACGCAGTATTTT.

Only a few counts were recorded for this clone. The germline gene is not matched at one end of the junction; a read error may be the cause. The chain uses TRBV28 and TRBJ1-2; D call uncertain. The germline gives CDR1 MDHEN, CDR2 SYDVKM. This CDR3 is built from 12 residues. The CDR3 DNA sequence: TGTGCCAGCAGATTATCAAACTATGGCTACACCTTC. It translates to CASRLSNYGYTF.

The V call is TRBV7-9, the J call TRBJ2-3; D is perhaps TRBD1 (5 bases). Germline CDR1 and CDR2: SEHNR and FQNEAQ (reference sequence). The CDR3 has 13 residues. Deletions cut 4 bases from V and 2 bases from J, with 7 bases between. The CDR3 sequence: CASSSRVTDTQYF. The DNA for the CDR3 is TGTGCCAGCAGCTCCAGGGTCACAGATACGCAGTATTTT.

The gene calls are TRBV4-3 and TRBJ1-2, with D perhaps matching TRBD1 (5 bases). Trimming left V 0 bases short and J 0 bases short, with 14 bases between. Germline V CDR1 and CDR2: LGHNA, YSLEER. This CDR3 has 17 amino acids. The CDR3 nucleotides read TGCGCCAGCAGCCAAGATCTAGTCGCGGGGGCTAACTATGGCTACACCTTC. It codes for CASSQDLVAGANYGYTF.

The table lists this clone with a count of one. The CDR3 region has the DNA TGCGCCAGCAGCCAGTGGCTAGTGAACACCGGGGAGCTGTTTTTT. This translates into CASSQWLVNTGELFF. The chain employs TRBV4-1 and TRBJ2-2; no definite D call. Germline CDR1 and CDR2: MGHRA and YSYEKL. V lost 3 bases to trimming and J lost 1 base, with 9 bases between them. The CDR3 sequence is 15 residues long.

The chain's CDR3 is CASSLLGTEAFF. CDR3 DNA sequence: TGTGCCAGCAGCTTGTTGGGCACTGAAGCTTTCTTT. The chain joins TRBV5-5 to TRBJ1-1; D unclear. CDR1 is SGHKS, CDR2 YYEKEE, per germline (reference sequence). The CDR3 is 12 amino acids. V was pared by 1 base and J by 4 bases, with 5 bases between.

The J gene is TRBJ1-1, the V gene TRBV18; TRBD1 aligns across 7 bases. J was trimmed by 1 base and V by 5 bases; bases with no gene match: 7. CDR3 size: 15 residues. Germline V lookup: CDR1 KGHSH, CDR2 LQKENI. CDR3 sequence reads: CASSSRTGGNTEAFF. The DNA of the CDR3 is TGTGCCAGCTCAAGCCGGACAGGTGGGAACACTGAAGCTTTCTTT. Variable domain in full (rest from reference TRBV18 and TRBJ1-1): NAGVMQNPRHLVRRRGQEARLRCSPMKGHSHVYWYRQLPEEGLKFMVYLQKENIIDESGMPKERFSAEFPKEGPSILRIQQVVRGDSAAYFCASSSRTGGNTEAFFGQGTRLTVV.

The chain couples TRBV7-2 to TRBJ1-2, with D maybe TRBD1 (6 bases). Trimming removed 4 bases from V and 10 bases from J, with 16 bases in between. Germline V gene sequence: CDR1 SGHTA, CDR2 FQGNSA. The CDR3 runs to 13 residues. The CDR3 DNA reads as TGTGCCAGCAGCTCACCCTCCTACAGGGACTACACCTTC. Amino acids: CASSSPSYRDYTF.

The chain uses TRBV13 and TRBJ2-7; TRBD1 matches 12 bases. There are 15 residues in the CDR3. The germline V gene has CDR1 PRHDT and CDR2 FYEKMQ (reference sequence). Germline trimming cut 5 bases from V and 7 bases from J; bases unmatched to any gene: 9. The CDR3 DNA follows: TGTGCCAGCAGCGATCCGGGACAGGGGGCGGGGGAGCAGTACTTC. It yields the protein CASSDPGQGAGEQYF.

The chain carries TRBV3-1 (or the pseudogene TRBV3-2) and TRBJ1-4; maybe TRBD1 (5 bases). This CDR3 is built from 15 residues. The germline V gene encodes CDR1 LGHDT and CDR2 YNNKEL (reference sequence). V lost 4 bases and J 6 bases, leaving 15 bases between the germline ends. The CDR3 DNA reads TGTGCCAGCAGCCCTACGACAGACCTAGATGAAAAACTGTTTTTT. Amino acids: CASSPTTDLDEKLFF.

This sequence joins TRBV6-5 and TRBJ2-1; possible D gene TRBD1, 6 bases. The CDR3 extends over 12 amino acids. The V end lost 4 bases, the J end lost 14 bases, and 15 bases lay between the germline ends. The germline V gene encodes CDR1 MNHEY and CDR2 SVGAGI. CDR3 nucleotides: TGTGCCAGCAGTTTTACAGGGTTTACGGAGTTCTTC. Its protein is CASSFTGFTEFF.

V gene TRBV28 combines with J gene TRBJ1-1, with D perhaps TRBD1 (6 bases). Germline-derived CDR1 and CDR2 are MDHEN and SYDVKM. CDR3 length: 16 amino acids. With 5 bases removed from V and 5 bases from J, the gap between germline ends came to 21 bases. Here the CDR3 reads CASSPQGLPVGTEAFF. Written as DNA, the CDR3 is TGTGCCAGCAGTCCACAGGGACTCCCGGTTGGTACTGAAGCTTTCTTT. Looking up the rest from reference TRBV28 and TRBJ1-1 gives the full variable domain: DVKVTQSSRYLVKRTGEKVFLECVQDMDHENMFWYRQDPGLGLRLIYFSYDVKMKEKGDIPEGYSVSREKKERFSLILESASTNQTSMYLCASSPQGLPVGTEAFFGQGTRLTVV.

The sample holds one count of this clone. The rearrangement links TRBV5-1 to TRBJ2-1, with 8 bases lining up with TRBD2. CDR1 is SGHRS and CDR2 is YFSETQ in the germline V gene. The CDR3 contains 15 residues. Losses at the gene ends were 1 base for V and 6 bases for J; bases not matched to a gene: 6. Here the CDR3 DNA reads TGCGCCAGCAGCTTGCAAGCGGGAGTAGTCAATGAGCAGTTCTTC. Its translation: CASSLQAGVVNEQFF. The full variable domain, in which reference TRBV5-1 and TRBJ2-1 provide the parts outside the CDR3, is KAGVTQTPRYLIKTRGQQVTLSCSPISGHRSVSWYQQTPGQGLQFLFEYFSETQRNKGNFPGRFSGRQFSNSRSEMNVSTLELGDSALYLCASSLQAGVVNEQFFGPGTRLTVL.

The chain uses TRBV7-2 and TRBJ2-7, with 12 bases aligning to TRBD2. Germline values: CDR1 SGHTA, CDR2 FQGNSA. V lost 6 bases to trimming and J lost 5 bases; unmatched junction nucleotides: 11. This CDR3 has 16 amino acids. The CDR3 is CASSLTSGGWGNEQYF. Here the CDR3 DNA reads TGTGCCAGCAGTCTGACTAGCGGGGGTTGGGGGAACGAGCAGTACTTC.

The rearrangement joins TRBV15 to TRBJ2-1; 11 bases fit TRBD2. The germline V gene has CDR1 LNHNV and CDR2 YYDKDF (reference sequence). J gave up 5 bases and V 0 bases, and 6 bases lay outside the gene matches. This CDR3 has 17 residues. CDR3 sequence (DNA): TGTGCCACCAGCAGAGATCGAGTGACTAGCGGGGACAATGAGCAGTTCTTC. Translated: CATSRDRVTSGDNEQFF.

This chain joins TRBV6-2 or TRBV6-3 and TRBJ2-1; 9 bases map to TRBD1. V was pared by 6 bases and J by 8 bases, with 11 bases of the junction left unmatched. Looked up from germline, CDR1 is MNHEY and CDR2 is SVGEGT. This CDR3 has 15 amino acids. CDR3 residues: CASSRPGTGHDEQFF. The CDR3, as DNA: TGTGCCAGCAGCCGTCCCGGGACAGGGCACGATGAGCAGTTCTTC.